This TCR beta chain was identified during a study of identical twins. CDR3 length: 17 amino acids. J gave up 0 bases and V 6 bases, and 6 bases lay outside the gene matches. The germline V gene encodes CDR1 SGHVS and CDR2 FQNEAQ. A note on this clonotype: What it recognizes is unknown.

General study findings and limits: Models predicted less out-of-frame TCR alpha sharing in monozygotic twins than was found. A lower insertion count was a feature of abundant cord blood beta clonotypes, with no such feature in memory repertoires.

Unique molecular identifiers were in the cDNA, with template-switch universal primer binding. TCRdb reanalysed the 5' RACE reads using MiXCR and keeps one entry per CDR3 protein. The table records 450,000 or so distinct CDR3 sequences, over 11% of them present only once. These sequences were also reported in another study, on yellow fever vaccine responses in identical twins.

The chain combines TRBV7-8 with TRBJ2-2; 11 bases agree with TRBD2. This TCR came from a woman between 18 and 29 years old in good health. Material for sequencing was CD4+ T cells sorted from blood. CDR3: CASSLLTSGTNTGELFF. The CDR3 region has the DNA TGTGCCAGCAGTTTACTGACTAGCGGGACGAACACCGGGGAGCTGTTTTTT.